This TCR beta chain originates from a study of T cell repertoires in aging, cancer and after chemotherapy. TRB rearrangements spanning V, D and J were amplified using mixed TRB-A/B primers. TCRdb fed the multiplex PCR reads into MiXCR, producing one record per CDR3 protein. The sample has under 3,000 distinct CDR3 sequences, 50% to 65% seen once. V was clipped by 5 bases and J by 7 bases, with 12 bases between them. The CDR3 loop spans 14 amino acids. The V gene's germline CDR1 is LNHDA and CDR2 SQIVND (reference sequence). Amplification of TCR beta used genomic DNA extracted from peripheral blood. The sequencing input was blood. The TCR sequence derives from a human donor with a blood cancer. The V call is TRBV19, the J call TRBJ1-6; weak D call: TRBD1 (6 bases). For the CDR3, the DNA is TGTGCCAGTAGTGTGGACAGTGACAATTCACCCCTCCACTTT. Translated: CASSVDSDNSPLHF.